These 28 T cell receptor beta chains share one sample of origin, sequenced in a study of cytomegalovirus exposure and HLA in healthy donors. PCR amplification relied on 60 Vbeta primers (plus 13 Jbeta primers). Using immunoSEQ multiplex PCR, the repertoire was profiled, and TCRdb retains in-frame clones only, with some absent. The sample lists under 130,000 clones, more than 75% occurring once. Sequenced sample: PBMCs. The receptors were gathered from a woman under 30 in good health and CMV-seropositive.

This clone has just a few counts. J is TRBJ1-4 and V is TRBV5-6; 11 bases fit TRBD1. CDR1 SGHDT and CDR2 YYEEEE come from the germline V gene. The CDR3 loop spans 15 amino acids. The V and J ends lost 4 bases and 8 bases, in that order; junction bases with no gene match: 7. CDR3 nucleotides: TGTGCCAGCAGCACACCGGACAGGGGGCGCGAAAAACTGTTTTTT. It specifies CASSTPDRGREKLFF.

The rearrangement joins TRBV27 to TRBJ2-3, with unresolved D. V lost 4 bases, J lost 4 bases, and 9 bases lay in between. Germline V gene sequence: CDR1 MNHEY, CDR2 SMNVEV (reference sequence). The CDR3 totals 13 residues. DNA of the CDR3: TGTGCCAGCAGTTCCAGGCCGGCAGATACGCAGTATTTT. It encodes CASSSRPADTQYF.

This clone was seen just once. The V call is TRBV7-3, the J call TRBJ2-3; perhaps TRBD2 as D (7 bases). The V end lost 5 bases, the J end lost 2 bases, and 17 bases lay between the germline ends. CDR1 and CDR2 (germline): SGHTA, FQGTGA. This CDR3 region has 16 residues. CDR3 DNA: TGTGCCAGCAGCCAACGCGGGGGCGCCGTCACAGATACGCAGTATTTT. It encodes CASSQRGGAVTDTQYF.

The CDR3 nucleotides read TGTGCCATCAGTGAAAACGCGGGGGAACTAGCGGGAGGGTGGGAGACCCAGTACTTC. Translated: CAISENAGELAGGWETQYF. The chain joins TRBV10-3 to TRBJ2-5; TRBD2 aligns across 13 bases. Germline CDR1 reads ENHRY; CDR2 reads SYGVKD. Germline trimming cut 3 bases from V and 5 bases from J; bases unmatched to any gene: 15. The CDR3 length is 19 residues.

The chain joins TRBV11-2 to TRBJ2-1, with a tentative D call TRBD2 (5 bases). The germline V and J ends were trimmed by 5 bases and 7 bases, with 18 bases remaining between them. Germline CDR1 is SGHAT and CDR2 is FQNNGV. This CDR3 has 15 amino acids. CDR3 protein: CASSPARTGRNEQFF. CDR3 sequence (DNA): TGTGCCAGCAGCCCGGCCCGGACTGGAAGGAATGAGCAGTTCTTC.

This rearrangement joins TRBV7-9 to TRBJ1-3; perhaps TRBD1 as D (6 bases). CDR3 length: 17 amino acids. Germline V gene data show CDR1 as SEHNR and CDR2 as FQNEAQ (reference sequence). Trimming pared 2 bases from V and 1 base from J, leaving 15 bases between. For the CDR3, the DNA is TGTGCCAGCAGCTTAAAGACAGGTTTCCGATCTGGAAACACCATATATTTT. This encodes CASSLKTGFRSGNTIYF.

A few counts support this clone. The chain recombines TRBV2 with TRBJ2-3; TRBD2 agrees at 7 bases. Per the germline V gene, CDR1 is SNHLY and CDR2 is FYNNEI. V lost 8 bases to trimming and J lost 6 bases; unmatched junction nucleotides: 8. The CDR3 totals 13 residues. DNA of the CDR3: TGTGCCAGCTATCGGTCGCGGGGGGATACGCAGTATTTT. As protein: CASYRSRGDTQYF. The full variable domain, with the rest looked up from reference TRBV2 and TRBJ2-3, is EPEVTQTPSHQVTQMGQEVILRCVPISNHLYFYWYRQILGQKVEFLVSFYNNEISEKSEIFDDQFSVERPDGSNFTLKIRSTKLEDSAMYFCASYRSRGDTQYFGPGTRLTVL.

The rearrangement joins TRBV19 to TRBJ2-5; tentative D call: TRBD2 (7 bases). CDR3 size: 14 residues. CDR1 is LNHDA, CDR2 SQIVND, per germline (reference sequence). V was clipped by 1 base and J by 5 bases, with 11 bases between them. DNA for the CDR3: TGTGCCAGTAGTATAGCGGGGGGCTGGGAGACCCAGTACTTC. Encoded protein: CASSIAGGWETQYF.

The chain has TRBV18 and TRBJ1-5, with D unresolved. V lost 3 bases to trimming and J lost 5 bases, with 11 bases between them. This CDR3 is 14 amino acids long. The germline V gene has CDR1 KGHSH and CDR2 LQKENI. This chain's CDR3 is CASSPSLGDQPQHF. CDR3 nucleotide sequence: TGTGCCAGCTCACCGTCATTGGGAGATCAGCCCCAGCATTTT.

The rearrangement uses TRBV4-3 and TRBJ1-6; no firm D call. CDR1 is LGHNA and CDR2 is YSLEER in the germline V gene. Trimming stripped 1 base from V and 9 bases from J, with 7 bases between. The CDR3 has 13 amino acids. The CDR3 region has the DNA TGCGCCAGCAGCCAAGCTTCAGGTTCACCCCTCCACTTT. It yields the protein CASSQASGSPLHF.

In this sample, this clone turned up a few times. The CDR3 sequence is CASSTRVDNYEQYF. The DNA for the CDR3 is TGTGCCAGCAGCACCAGGGTAGATAACTACGAGCAGTACTTC. This chain uses TRBV7-9 with TRBJ2-7; weak D call: TRBD1 (5 bases). The CDR3 is 14 residues long. Germline V gene sequence: CDR1 SEHNR, CDR2 FQNEAQ (reference sequence). Trimming took 5 bases from V and 3 from J, leaving 14 bases between them.

The chain uses TRBV6-1 and TRBJ2-1; no reliable D call. The germline CDR1 and CDR2 sequences are MNHNS and SASEGT. The V and J ends lost 7 bases and 3 bases respectively, with 7 bases between them. The CDR3 covers 12 residues. The CDR3 DNA sequence: TGTGCCAGCACTCGCAGCTACAATGAGCAGTTCTTC. This codes for CASTRSYNEQFF.

This chain links TRBV13 with TRBJ1-1; D not certain. Trimming took 5 bases from V and 3 from J, leaving 13 bases between them. This CDR3 is 14 amino acids long. The germline gives CDR1 PRHDT, CDR2 FYEKMQ (reference sequence). CDR3 region: CASSATEGDTEAFF. The CDR3 region has the DNA TGTGCCAGCAGCGCAACGGAGGGAGACACTGAAGCTTTCTTT.

This clone showed up just a few times. The gene calls are TRBV5-1 and TRBJ1-1, with TRBD1 matching 10 bases. The germline CDR1 and CDR2 sequences are SGHRS and YFSETQ. The CDR3 is made up of 16 amino acids. Losses at the gene ends were 4 bases for V and 6 bases for J; bases not matched to a gene: 12. The CDR3 reads CASSRQGASYSAEAFF. The CDR3 bases are TGCGCCAGCAGCCGACAGGGGGCCTCCTACTCAGCTGAAGCTTTCTTT. Full variable domain (rest looked up from reference TRBV5-1 and TRBJ1-1): KAGVTQTPRYLIKTRGQQVTLSCSPISGHRSVSWYQQTPGQGLQFLFEYFSETQRNKGNFPGRFSGRQFSNSRSEMNVSTLELGDSALYLCASSRQGASYSAEAFFGQGTRLTVV.

The rearrangement links TRBV18 to TRBJ1-1; D not certain. CDR1 and CDR2 (germline): KGHSH, LQKENI. V shed 6 bases and J shed 0 bases, with 17 bases lying between them. The CDR3 has 16 residues. The CDR3 loop is CASSPNRNNMNTEAFF. The CDR3 DNA follows: TGTGCCAGCTCGCCGAACCGAAACAACATGAACACTGAAGCTTTCTTT.

The genes are TRBV25-1 and TRBJ2-2; D is possibly TRBD2 (6 bases). CDR1 is MGHDK and CDR2 is SYGVNS in the germline V gene. This CDR3 comprises 16 residues. V was cut by 7 bases and J by 2 bases, with 17 bases left in between. In DNA, the CDR3 is TGTGCCAGCAATCAACTAGCTGATTTAAACACCGGGGAGCTGTTTTTT. It is translated as CASNQLADLNTGELFF.

The chain joins TRBV7-9 to TRBJ1-1; D call uncertain. From germline, CDR1 is SEHNR and CDR2 FQNEAQ (reference sequence). V shed 3 bases and J shed 3 bases, with 8 bases lying between them. The CDR3 consists of 13 residues. The CDR3 reads CASSFGADTEAFF. The CDR3 nucleotides read TGTGCCAGCAGCTTCGGCGCGGACACTGAAGCTTTCTTT.

The V call is TRBV6-5, the J call TRBJ2-5, with a weak D call TRBD2 (6 bases). Germline CDR1 is MNHEY and CDR2 is SVGAGI. Trimming left V 0 bases short and J 4 bases short, with 12 bases between. This CDR3 has 15 amino acids. CDR3 residues: CASSYSGGTRETQYF. In nucleotides, the CDR3 is TGTGCCAGCAGTTACTCTGGCGGGACCCGAGAGACCCAGTACTTC.

This clone showed up just a few times. V usage is TRBV5-1 and J usage is TRBJ1-1, with 7 bases lining up with TRBD1. V lost 1 base, J lost 4 bases, and 7 bases stayed unmatched. The germline V gene has CDR1 SGHRS and CDR2 YFSETQ. This CDR3 contains 15 residues. CDR3 sequence (DNA): TGCGCCAGCAGCTTGCTCGGCAGGGGGTCCACTGAAGCTTTCTTT. Residues: CASSLLGRGSTEAFF.

The table lists this clone with a few counts. The genes are TRBV18 and TRBJ1-3, with D hard to call. The germline gives CDR1 KGHSH, CDR2 LQKENI. V dropped 2 bases and J dropped 8 bases, with 4 bases sitting between them. The CDR3 totals 11 residues. The CDR3 protein is CASSPYDTIYF. The CDR3 DNA follows: TGTGCCAGCTCACCATATGACACCATATATTTT.

This chain links TRBV4-1 with TRBJ1-1; the match to TRBD1 covers 8 bases. The CDR3 has 16 residues. The ends lost 1 base at V and 3 bases at J; junction bases unmatched: 7. Germline V gene sequence: CDR1 MGHRA, CDR2 YSYEKL. The CDR3 DNA follows: TGCGCCAGCAGCCAAGCGGGACAGGATTTGTACACTGAAGCTTTCTTT. It translates to CASSQAGQDLYTEAFF.

The J gene is TRBJ2-7, the V gene TRBV7-9; maybe TRBD1 (5 bases). Germline CDR1 is SEHNR and CDR2 is FQNEAQ (reference sequence). With 4 bases removed from V and 12 bases from J, the gap between germline ends came to 13 bases. The CDR3 consists of 11 residues. Here the CDR3 DNA reads TGTGCCAGCAGCTACTCAGGGTCGGTGTACTTC. Its translation: CASSYSGSVYF.

The chain couples TRBV28 to TRBJ2-3; possibly TRBD2 for D (5 bases). Germline V CDR1 and CDR2: MDHEN, SYDVKM. Trimming took 7 bases from V and 3 from J, leaving 17 bases between them. CDR3 length: 15 residues. The CDR3 region is CASILSGSRTDTQYF. CDR3 nucleotide sequence: TGTGCCAGCATCCTCTCGGGGAGTAGGACAGATACGCAGTATTTT.

The chain combines TRBV4-1 with TRBJ1-2; possible D gene TRBD1, 6 bases. V lost 1 base to trimming and J lost 1 base, with 13 bases between them. CDR3 length: 16 residues. CDR1 and CDR2 from the germline V gene are MGHRA and YSYEKL. Written as DNA, the CDR3 is TGCGCCAGCAGCCAAGGGGGGCGCCGATTTAACTATGGCTACACCTTC. This gives the protein CASSQGGRRFNYGYTF.

This rearrangement joins TRBV21-1 to TRBJ2-2; whether TRBD2, the table's D call, matches the DNA was not checked. TRBV21-1 is labeled a pseudogene. CDR3 length: 15 residues. The CDR3: CASSKLAGKGGELFF. The CDR3 DNA reads TGTGCCAGCAGCAAACTGGCGGGTAAGGGCGGGGAGCTGTTTTTT.

This clone has just a few counts. This chain joins TRBV5-1 and TRBJ2-7, with 8 nucleotides matching TRBD2. J gave up 3 bases and V 4 bases, and 12 bases lay outside the gene matches. CDR1 SGHRS and CDR2 YFSETQ come from the germline V gene. The CDR3 extends over 16 amino acids. CDR3 bases: TGCGCCAGCAGCGCTAACCCAGCGGGGGCCAACTACGAGCAGTACTTC. It is translated as CASSANPAGANYEQYF. The full variable domain, in which reference TRBV5-1 and TRBJ2-7 provide the parts outside the CDR3, is KAGVTQTPRYLIKTRGQQVTLSCSPISGHRSVSWYQQTPGQGLQFLFEYFSETQRNKGNFPGRFSGRQFSNSRSEMNVSTLELGDSALYLCASSANPAGANYEQYFGPGTRLTVT.

This rearrangement joins TRBV19 to TRBJ2-2; TRBD1 matches 8 bases. Trimming took 7 bases from V and 8 from J; bases not matched to a gene: 9. Germline CDR1 LNHDA, CDR2 SQIVND (reference sequence). The CDR3 totals 14 residues. The CDR3 nucleotides are TGTGCCAGTAATCAGGGGGCAGTTGGTGGGGAGCTGTTTTTT. Translating gives CASNQGAVGGELFF.

The chain joins TRBV5-6 to TRBJ2-5, with D possibly TRBD2 on 5 matching bases. The J call may not be correct, given that the DNA end is closer to TRBJ2-7. The CDR3 runs 13 residues. CDR1 is SGHDT and CDR2 is YYEEEE in the germline V gene. CDR3 in amino acids: CASSLARGYEQYF. CDR3 bases: TGTGCCAGCAGCTTGGCACGGGGTTACGAGCAGTACTTC.